What follows describes a single TCR beta chain. Its recognized antigen is unknown. Base qualities are missing; no much larger clone stands one base away. The data are from a study of shared clonotypes between healthy human individuals (dated by TCRdb to 2020 to 2021). Some background on the complete study: The cohort comprised two women and a few men aged 18 to 49 years. Leukapheresis yielded between about 0.9 and 9 billion PBMCs per donor. For each donor, three plates each were used for CD4 naive and CD4 memory, two plates were used for CD8 naive, and one plate was used for CD8 memory. The study deeply sequenced blood TCR repertoires of about 5 healthy adults to estimate repertoire size and the extent of clonotype sharing between individuals. Libraries were prepared and TCR repertoires were sequenced by different laboratories using diverse techniques, in order to increase sequencing depth and limit assay-specific biases.

TCR CDR3 regions were amplified from genomic DNA by multiplex PCR using the deep immunoSEQ assay. For each cell subset, the extracted genomic DNA was distributed evenly across all wells of several immunoSEQ 96-well plates, and each plate served as one replicate. For sorted subsets, each replicate PCR was loaded with 200 ng genomic DNA, equivalent to 30,000 to 35,000 T cell genomes. The purified libraries were quantified using a Qubit 3.0 fluorometer, sized with a Bioanalyzer 2100, and then quantified again using the KAPA Library Quantification kit. Every immunoSEQ 96-well plate was sequenced on a dedicated single-read 150-cycle Illumina NextSeq 550 flow cell. As for how the authors treated the data: Because only junctional sequences without quality scores were contained in the immunoSEQ output, filtering matching that applied to full-length reads could not be performed. To assign V/J genes and CDR3, sequences were annotated against IMGT germline references using PyIR, a Python wrapper for IgBLAST v1.9. Reads were filtered out if the reads had weak V/J assignments (E-value above 1e-6), no CDR3, stop codons, out-of-frame junctions, or ambiguous translated residues. V3J clonotypes were defined by identical inferred V gene, J gene, and CDR3 amino acid sequence. To compute the percentage overlap between repertoires, the number of shared unique clonotypes was divided by the size of the smaller repertoire. Repertoire richness was assessed with RTK rarefaction, the Chao1 estimator, and Recon v2.1 estimates of unobserved clonotypes. Generation probabilities were computed with OLGA for all TCRbeta clonotypes obtained by the gDNA method from four donors. TCRdb mirrors the immuneACCESS table, restricted to in-frame sequences. Some clones are absent from its copies; in checked studies, under half trace to an unresolved V gene, and the reason for the others is unknown. D and trimming were read from the DNA, whereas the V and J calls and clone size are those reported in that table. The sample table records around 2,000,000 clones; less than 95% of these occur just once. The ten largest account for 0.85% to 1.2% of the sample.

The CDR3 numbers 13 residues from cysteine through phenylalanine. Of the read, only the CDR3 DNA is kept; its 39 bases are in frame from base 1. From a lookup of the germline V gene, CDR1 and CDR2 are SGDLS and YYNGEE. V is reduced by 0 bases and J by 5 bases, leaving a spacing of 8 bases between them. CD8 naive samples were CD45RO-negative cells positively selected for CCR7, giving a CD45RA+CCR7+ population that excluded TemRA cells. Healthy HIV-negative adults with no recently reported acute infections or vaccinations were included as donors. All donors were Caucasian adults living in Nashville, Tennessee, USA. Blood was obtained by leukapheresis, after which PBMCs were separated by Ficoll-Histopaque density gradient centrifugation and cryopreserved in liquid nitrogen vapor phase. Analytical flow cytometry was used to check the purity and quantity of every magnetically sorted T cell population. Genomic DNA was isolated from each sorted fraction and quantified by UV absorbance on a Nanodrop 2000c.

Study-wide conclusions, independent of this receptor: Pairwise subsampling led to the expectation that sequencing depth would affect the degree of clonotype sharing among donors. Naive subsets generally had larger estimated clonotype richness than memory subsets did. Across a handful of donors, roughly 5% of naive CD4, roughly 3.8% of naive CD8, around 2.1% of memory CD4, and approximately 0.4% of memory CD8 clonotypes were shared. The small number of donors limited the genetic and exposure-history diversity represented. Higher generation probabilities were observed for clonotypes shared by all four sorted-subset donors than for non-shared clonotypes. Rarefaction of sorted-subset datasets indicated incomplete sequencing despite the large sequencing depth. Only blood was sampled, and tissue TCR repertoires likely differ from those in blood.

Sequenced sample: naive CD8+ T cells sorted from blood. In the paper's terms, the cell subset or site label means: CD45RA+CCR7+. The sequence was collected from a man aged 18 to 29 in good health. This chain is built from TRBV9 and TRBJ1-2; no D gene call is confident. The nucleotide sequence is TGTGCCAGCAGCGTAGTAGATGGGTATGGCTACACCTTC. The resulting protein is CASSVVDGYGYTF.